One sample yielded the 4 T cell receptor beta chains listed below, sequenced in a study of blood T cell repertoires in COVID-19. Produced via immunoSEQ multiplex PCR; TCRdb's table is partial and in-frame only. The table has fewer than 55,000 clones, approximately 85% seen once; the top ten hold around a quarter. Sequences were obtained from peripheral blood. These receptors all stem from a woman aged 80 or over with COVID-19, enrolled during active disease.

The CDR3 DNA sequence: TGTGCCAGTAGTACCCCCTCAGCGGGAGGGCCGGCAGGGGAGCTGTTTTTT. As protein: CASSTPSAGGPAGELFF. The V call is TRBV19, the J call TRBJ2-2; 10 positions match TRBD2. J was trimmed by 8 bases and V by 4 bases; bases with no gene match: 13. The length of the CDR3 is 17 residues. The germline V gene has CDR1 LNHDA and CDR2 SQIVND (reference sequence).

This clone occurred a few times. CDR3 sequence reads: CAWSVAADEQYF. The DNA of the CDR3 is TGTGCCTGGAGTGTAGCCGCGGACGAGCAGTACTTC. This sequence joins TRBV30 and TRBJ2-7; the D is unclear. Deletions cut 0 bases from V and 5 bases from J, with 8 bases between. Germline V CDR1 and CDR2: GTSNPN, SVGIG (reference sequence). The CDR3 length is 12 residues. Using reference TRBV30 and TRBJ2-7 for the parts outside the CDR3, the full variable domain is SQTIHQWPATLVQPVGSPLSLECTVEGTSNPNLYWYRQAAGRGLQLLFYSVGIGQISSEVPQNLSASRPQDRQFILSSKKLLLSDSGFYLCAWSVAADEQYFGPGTRLTVT.

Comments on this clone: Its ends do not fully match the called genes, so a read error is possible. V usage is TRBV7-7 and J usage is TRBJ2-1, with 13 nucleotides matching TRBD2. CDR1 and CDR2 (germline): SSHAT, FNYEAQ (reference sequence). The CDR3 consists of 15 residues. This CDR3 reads CASNTGLAGDNEQFF. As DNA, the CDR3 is TGTGCTAGCAACACCGGACTAGCGGGAGACAATGAGCAGTTCTTC.

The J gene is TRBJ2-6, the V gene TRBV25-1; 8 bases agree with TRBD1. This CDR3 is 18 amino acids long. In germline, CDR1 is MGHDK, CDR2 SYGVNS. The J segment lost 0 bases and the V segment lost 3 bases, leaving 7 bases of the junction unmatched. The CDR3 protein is CASSEDRVVSSGANVLTF. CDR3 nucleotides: TGTGCCAGCAGTGAGGACAGGGTGGTGAGCTCTGGGGCCAACGTCCTGACTTTC.